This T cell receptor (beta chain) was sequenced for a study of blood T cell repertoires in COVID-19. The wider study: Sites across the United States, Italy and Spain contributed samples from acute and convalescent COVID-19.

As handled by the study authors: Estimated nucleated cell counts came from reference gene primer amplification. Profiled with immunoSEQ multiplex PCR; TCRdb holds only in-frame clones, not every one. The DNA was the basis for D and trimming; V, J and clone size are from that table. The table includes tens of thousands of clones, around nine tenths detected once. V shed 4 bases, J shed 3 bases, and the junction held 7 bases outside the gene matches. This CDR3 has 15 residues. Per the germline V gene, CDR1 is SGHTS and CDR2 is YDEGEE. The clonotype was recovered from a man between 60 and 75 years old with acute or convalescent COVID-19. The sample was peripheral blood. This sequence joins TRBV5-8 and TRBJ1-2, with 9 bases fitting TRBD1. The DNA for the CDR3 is TGTGCCAGCAGCCGCGGGGACAGGGAAGACTATGGCTACACCTTC. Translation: CASSRGDREDYGYTF.